This note documents a single T cell receptor beta chain sequence. It has no known antigen specificity. No much larger clone exists at a distance of one base, and base qualities are not known. The intended sense of this specimen's time point label: cycle 1 day 1 (C1D1), immediately before nivolumab initiation. Relapse after autologous stem cell transplantation had occurred in all trial patients, and cohorts A, B and C were distinguished by prior brentuximab vedotin exposure. The trial cohort was composed of around 60 patients with relapsed/refractory classical Hodgkin lymphoma, for whom complete response, partial response or progressive disease was recorded as best overall response. Single-agent nivolumab was administered to trial patients in the multi-cohort phase II CheckMate 205 trial. An independent review committee assessed best overall response by applying the 2007 International Working Group response criteria. Trial PBMCs were obtained immediately prior to nivolumab initiation (C1D1) and on therapy at cycle 2 day 1 and cycle 4 day 1. After peripheral blood was drawn into 8 mL Vacutainer Cell Preparation Tubes, PBMCs were isolated by centrifugation and then cryopreserved.

The data were obtained in a study of PD-1 blockade in classical Hodgkin lymphoma (TCRdb year 2020). Some background on the complete study: Nivolumab dosing was 3 mg/kg intravenously every 2 weeks, continuing until either disease progression or unacceptable toxicity. To define a peripheral blood immune signature of response to PD-1 blockade in classical Hodgkin lymphoma, the study combined TCR beta sequencing with CyTOF.

The Qiagen DNeasy kit was used to extract genomic DNA from unsorted PBMCs and from the negatively selected CD4+ and CD8+ fractions. Amplification of TCR beta CDR3 regions was done by immunoSEQ multiplex PCR with primers that anneal to V and J segments. A synthetic immune receptor repertoire was used to minimize amplification bias, and remaining bias was computationally removed after sequencing. The authors processed their data as follows. Custom Python scripts were used to quantify repertoire diversity as the Shannon entropy index. Unsorted, CD4+ and CD8+ repertoires were analyzed separately, except in combined analyses where CD4+ and CD8+ sequences were merged in silico. A clone was considered expanded if an increase in frequency of at least 2-fold after treatment relative to C1D1 was found, and a pseudocount of 0.5 was applied to clones undetected at baseline. Singleton clones were defined as clones with 0 or 1 copy at C1D1, and non-singleton clones were defined as clones with 2 or more copies. Clones expanded in unsorted samples were assigned a CD4+, CD8+ or unknown annotation through matching of protein sequences in sorted samples from the same patient. Wilcoxon tests on paired samples were used to test diversity changes from C1D1 to C4D1. TCRdb provides this immuneACCESS table in a form limited to in-frame rearrangements. Some clones are lacking; in checked studies, under half of them reflect an unresolved V gene, and why the rest are absent is not known. That table is the source of V, J and clone size, and D and trimming were worked out from the DNA. For this sample the table gives about 14,000 clones, of which 81% were detected only once. The biggest ten clones account for around a quarter of the sample.

What the authors observed across the whole study: Baseline TCR diversity was reported as lower in newly diagnosed patients than in healthy donors, and lower still in relapsed/refractory patients. Diversity was lower in patients who began nivolumab less than 1 year after ASCT, so these patients were left out of later analyses to avoid confounding by immune reconstitution. The study was limited to a single clinical trial cohort, and causes of repertoire differences, possibly disease activity or prior therapy, remained undefined. By C4D1, a significant rise was seen in CD4+ TCR diversity but not in CD8+ TCR diversity (p=0.0027 vs p=0.16), and the rise was most apparent among complete responders (p=0.02). Baseline diversity similar to that of newly diagnosed patients was observed in trial patients achieving complete response, whereas significantly lower diversity was observed in partial responders and progressors.

V was cut back by 6 bases and J by 11 bases, leaving a gap of 22 bases between them. The germline V gene (reference sequence) sets CDR1 to GTSNPN and CDR2 to SVGIG. Including cysteine and phenylalanine, the CDR3 has 13 amino acids. Solely the CDR3 DNA is kept, with 39 bases framed from the first base. The sequence links TRBV30 to TRBJ1-1; the D gene cannot be named for sure. The source is a human donor with classical Hodgkin lymphoma. Sequencing was performed on peripheral blood mononuclear cells (PBMCs), taken at baseline. The CDR3 here reads CACLYLARSVAFF. The nucleotide sequence is TGTGCCTGCCTTTATCTGGCAAGGTCAGTGGCTTTCTTT.